Given below is one T cell receptor beta chain in context. What it recognizes is unknown. The sample belongs to a study of a mutant IDH1 vaccine in newly diagnosed glioma. Study as a whole: Radiotherapy alone preceded vaccination by 4-6 weeks; alternatively, vaccination started with temozolomide cycles. Antecedent treatment encompassed radiotherapy, temozolomide, or their combination; the majority received both.

The V end lost 6 bases, the J end lost 0 bases, and 11 bases lay between the germline ends. Germline-derived CDR1 and CDR2 are SNHLY and FYNNEI. The CDR3 extends over 14 amino acids. Overall study findings and caveats: Whatever changes occurred in top peripheral T cell clonotypes seemed unrelated to pseudoprogression. Patients showed vaccine-induced immune responses at a rate of roughly 93%.

This table comes from immunoSEQ multiplex PCR, and its TCRdb copy is limited to in-frame clones, with some not included. In the table there are approximately 50,000 clones, around nine tenths of which are singletons. The time point denotes: week 35, safety follow-up. One vaccine dose held 300 ug of mutant IDH1 20-mer peptide and came with topical imiquimod. This sequence joins TRBV2 and TRBJ1-1; no reliable D call. Sequencing used PBMCs, obtained from a glioma patient whose treatment included an IDH1 peptide vaccine. This sequence originates from a woman aged 40 to 50 with glioma. The CDR3 nucleotides read TGTGCCAGCAGGGGAGGCAGATTGAACACTGAAGCTTTCTTT. It translates to CASRGGRLNTEAFF.